Listed here is a single T cell receptor (beta chain). This CDR3 is 14 amino acids long. Between the trimmed V and J ends, which lost 7 bases and 5 bases, there was a span of 17 bases. Germline V gene sequence: CDR1 LNHDA, CDR2 SQIVND (reference sequence). Clones were sequenced by immunoSEQ multiplex PCR, and TCRdb holds only the in-frame ones, with some missing. Of about 21,000 clones in the sample, roughly 80% are singletons; the top ten hold about a tenth. The data derive from a study of sequential checkpoint blockade in melanoma. The wider study: After both sequences, patients received maintenance nivolumab.

The sample's treatment: randomized to nivolumab then ipilimumab (arm A) or the reverse (arm B). PBMC sorting kept live CD3+CD8+ cells without CD19 or CD56. The chain combines TRBV19 with TRBJ1-1, with D tentatively TRBD1 (5 bases). This receptor was identified in a human donor with melanoma. Sequenced material: CD8+ T cells sorted from blood (inferred from file names), taken from a patient given nivolumab and ipilimumab in sequence. CDR3 region: CASNPRAGGTEAFF. For the CDR3, the DNA is TGTGCCAGTAACCCTCGAGCGGGGGGTACTGAAGCTTTCTTT.